These 10 T cell receptor beta chains were all obtained from the same sample, sequenced in a study of PD-1 blockade in classical Hodgkin lymphoma. Each and every patient relapsed after autologous stem cell transplantation, and patients got differing brentuximab vedotin exposure. Using immunoSEQ multiplex PCR, the repertoire was profiled, and TCRdb retains in-frame clones only, with some absent. The sample lists 14,000 or so clones, roughly 78% occurring once. The source was peripheral blood mononuclear cells (PBMCs), collected before the second cycle of nivolumab. The receptors come from a human donor with classical Hodgkin lymphoma.

The count of this clone is one. The rearrangement joins TRBV7-9 to TRBJ1-3; no definite D call. Germline CDR1 reads SEHNR; CDR2 reads FQNEAQ (reference sequence). This CDR3 has 14 residues. Trimming removed 0 bases at V and 0 bases at J, with 3 bases between. The CDR3 coding sequence is TGTGCCAGCAGCTTAGCTCGCTCTGGAAACACCATATATTTT. The encoded protein is CASSLARSGNTIYF.

Within the sample, this clone is medium-sized. This rearrangement joins TRBV9 to TRBJ1-4, with D perhaps matching TRBD1 (6 bases). V was shortened by 3 bases and J by 7 bases, with 10 bases between the two germline ends. The CDR3 consists of 13 residues. CDR1 is SGDLS, CDR2 YYNGEE, per germline. CDR3 sequence: CASSAGDGEKLFF. Here the CDR3 DNA reads TGTGCCAGCAGCGCAGGGGATGGTGAAAAACTGTTTTTT. The variable domain in full, completed from reference TRBV9 and TRBJ1-4, reads DSGVTQTPKHLITATGQRVTLRCSPRSGDLSVYWYQQSLDQGLQFLIQYYNGEERAKGNILERFSAQQFPDLHSELNLSSLELGDSALYFCASSAGDGEKLFFGSGTQLSVL.

The chain is built from TRBV2 and TRBJ1-4; TRBD1 matches at 11 bases. Trimming cost V 5 bases and J 7 bases; bases outside gene matches: 15. Germline CDR1 reads SNHLY; CDR2 reads FYNNEI. The CDR3 totals 18 residues. The CDR3 DNA sequence: TGTGCCAGCAGTCTTCGGACAGGGGGCGGCTTGTTCGTTGAAAAACTGTTTTTT. Translating it yields CASSLRTGGGLFVEKLFF.

The gene calls are TRBV7-9 and TRBJ1-6, with a tentative D call TRBD1 (6 bases). V lost 4 bases to trimming and J lost 6 bases, with 22 bases between them. Germline loops: CDR1 SEHNR, CDR2 FQNEAQ (reference sequence). The CDR3 is 18 residues long. In nucleotides, the CDR3 is TGTGCCAGCAGCTCAGCGGGGACATTGGAAAACCGTAATTCACCCCTCCACTTT. The encoded protein is CASSSAGTLENRNSPLHF. Combining the CDR3 with reference TRBV7-9 and TRBJ1-6 gives the whole variable domain DTGVSQNPRHKITKRGQNVTFRCDPISEHNRLYWYRQTLGQGPEFLTYFQNEAQLEKSRLLSDRFSAERPKGSFSTLEIQRTEQGDSAMYLCASSSAGTLENRNSPLHFGNGTRLTVT.

This clone was counted a few times. V gene TRBV7-3 combines with J gene TRBJ2-5, with 7 bases matching TRBD1. Germline values: CDR1 SGHTA, CDR2 FQGTGA. The CDR3 runs 18 residues. V dropped 1 base and J dropped 3; count of bases not matched to a gene: 14. CDR3 bases: TGTGCCAGCAGCTTAATAAGCAGGGATGGACAGGCTAAAGAGACCCAGTACTTC. Its translation: CASSLISRDGQAKETQYF.

The chain carries TRBV28 and TRBJ2-3; 12 bases align to TRBD2. With 5 bases clipped from V and 6 bases from J, the junction kept 12 bases outside the gene matches. From germline, CDR1 is MDHEN and CDR2 SYDVKM. The CDR3 runs to 17 residues. This CDR3 reads CASSPPGLAGLMDTQYF. In DNA, the CDR3 is TGTGCCAGCAGTCCCCCGGGACTAGCGGGTTTGATGGATACGCAGTATTTT.

The genes are TRBV18 and TRBJ2-5; D unclear. The end of the DNA aligns better with TRBJ2-7, so the J call may be wrong. Per germline, CDR1 KGHSH and CDR2 LQKENI. The CDR3 runs 15 residues. The CDR3 loop is CASSPQRTPSYEQYF. The CDR3 nucleotides are TGTGCCAGCTCACCACAAAGAACACCGTCCTACGAGCAGTACTTC.

V is TRBV5-6 and J is TRBJ2-3; D is ambiguous. The germline gives CDR1 SGHDT, CDR2 YYEEEE. This CDR3 contains 11 residues. The germline V and J ends were trimmed by 3 bases and 4 bases, with 3 bases remaining between them. The CDR3 DNA is TGTGCCAGCAGCTGGGCAGATACGCAGTATTTT. Translated, it gives CASSWADTQYF.

The rearrangement joins TRBV18 to TRBJ2-7; 10 bases fit TRBD1. The V gene end was trimmed by 3 bases and the J gene end by 5 bases; junction bases not matched to a gene: 7. The CDR3 is made up of 15 amino acids. Germline V gene sequence: CDR1 KGHSH, CDR2 LQKENI. The CDR3 is CASSPWDRGGNEQYF. CDR3 DNA sequence: TGTGCCAGCTCACCTTGGGACAGGGGAGGTAACGAGCAGTACTTC. Full variable domain (remainder filled in from reference TRBV18 and TRBJ2-7): NAGVMQNPRHLVRRRGQEARLRCSPMKGHSHVYWYRQLPEEGLKFMVYLQKENIIDESGMPKERFSAEFPKEGPSILRIQQVVRGDSAAYFCASSPWDRGGNEQYFGPGTRLTVT.

The rearrangement joins TRBV7-9 to TRBJ2-2, with 9 bases identical to TRBD1. Per the germline V gene, CDR1 is SEHNR and CDR2 is FQNEAQ (reference sequence). With V trimmed by 5 bases and J by 2 bases, 6 bases remained unmatched. There are 16 residues in the CDR3. The CDR3 region has the DNA TGTGCCAGCAGCGCAAGACAGGGGGGCAACACCGGGGAGCTGTTTTTT. Its translation is CASSARQGGNTGELFF.